This TCR beta chain was found in a study of T cell clones after liver transplantation. For the study at large: TCRbeta sequencing after a pre-transplant mixed lymphocyte reaction identified graft-donor-reactive clones, later tracked in post-transplant blood.

General study points: Graft donor-reactive T cells possibly entered the graft instead of undergoing deletion.

TCRdb's copy holds only in-frame clones and misses some; the assay was immunoSEQ multiplex PCR. The data contain roughly 100,000 clones, roughly four fifths of them seen just once; the ten biggest clones take up approximately 3%. Between the trimmed V and J ends, which lost 1 base and 7 bases, there was a span of 11 bases. This CDR3 is built from 13 residues. Germline V gives CDR1 SGHTA, CDR2 FQGNSA. Points on this clone: The target antigen is unknown.

The sample was CD4+ T cells from blood, taken 47 months after liver transplant. This TCR derives from a human patient who received a liver transplant. Some of the T cells may derive from the graft donor. V is TRBV7-2 and J is TRBJ2-7; no firm D call. CDR3 region: CASSLGRIEEQYF. The CDR3 nucleotides read TGTGCCAGCAGCTTAGGGCGGATAGAAGAGCAGTACTTC.